Each of the 14 T cell receptor beta chains below was sequenced from the same sample in a study of tumor-infiltrating lymphocytes in oesophageal squamous cell carcinoma. TCRdb recomputed calls from the PCR reads with MiXCR, one row per CDR3 protein. The sample records about 14,000 distinct CDR3 sequences, around 47% being singletons. Sequenced: blood. The source is a male donor with esophageal squamous cell carcinoma.

The V and J genes are TRBV6-6 and TRBJ2-3, with D unclear. The J call may be wrong; the DNA end is better matched by TRBJ2-5. The germline CDR1 and CDR2 sequences are MNHNY and SVGAGI (reference sequence). The CDR3 consists of 12 residues. CDR3 DNA: TGTGCCAGCAGCCCCCCCGGAGAGACCCAGTACTTC. This codes for CASSPPGETQYF.

Comments on this clonotype: Being one base from a much bigger clone, this may be a read error. The J gene is TRBJ2-7, the V gene TRBV5-1; D ambiguous. The CDR3 covers 14 residues. V was shortened by 5 bases and J by 7 bases, with 19 bases between the two germline ends. CDR1 and CDR2 from the germline V gene are SGHRS and YFSETQ. This chain's CDR3 is CASSLASSIYEQYF. The CDR3 DNA reads as TGCGCCAGCAGTCTGGCTAGTTCTATTTATGAGCAGTACTTC.

The chain has TRBV6-6 and TRBJ2-5; 7 bases are a match to TRBD2. With 7 bases clipped from V and 5 bases from J, the junction kept 7 bases outside the gene matches. CDR3 length: 13 residues. In germline, CDR1 is MNHNY, CDR2 SVGAGI (reference sequence). In nucleotides, the CDR3 is TGTGCCAGCATCCCGGGGGAGGGTGAGACCCAGTACTTC. Translating it yields CASIPGEGETQYF.

The V gene is TRBV7-2, the J gene TRBJ2-7, with 7 bases fitting TRBD1. The end of the DNA is better explained by TRBJ2-1, so the J call may be wrong. This CDR3 is 16 amino acids long. CDR1 is SGHTA and CDR2 is FQGNSA in the germline V gene. The CDR3 region has the DNA TGTGCCAGCAGCTTAGAAACCGGGACAGCCTACAATGAGCAGTTCTTC. Translated, it gives CASSLETGTAYNEQFF.

The chain joins TRBV7-8 to TRBJ2-5; D might be TRBD2 (6 bases). Germline CDR1 is SGHVS and CDR2 is FQNEAQ. The V end was cut by 4 bases, the J end by 4 bases, with 19 bases between. CDR3 size: 16 residues. DNA for the CDR3: TGTGCCAGCAGCTCCGGGGGTTTGATTGGGAGAGAGACCCAGTACTTC. This codes for CASSSGGLIGRETQYF.

The CDR3 DNA follows: TGTGCCACCAGTCCGAGGAACAACTACAATGAGCAGTTCTTC. It specifies CATSPRNNYNEQFF. The genes are TRBV24-1 and TRBJ2-1, with no clear D. The CDR3 is made up of 14 amino acids. V was shortened by 6 bases and J by 3 bases, with 11 bases between the two germline ends. Germline CDR1 KGHDR, CDR2 SFDVKD.

In this sample, this clonotype turned up many times. The chain combines TRBV19 with TRBJ2-3; TRBD2 might be the D (5 bases). This CDR3 comprises 14 residues. V shed 3 bases and J shed 5 bases, with 12 bases lying between them. CDR1 and CDR2 (germline): LNHDA, SQIVND (reference sequence). CDR3 loop: CASSIRAGVDTQYF. In DNA, the CDR3 is TGTGCCAGTAGTATCCGGGCCGGGGTAGATACGCAGTATTTT.

There are many counts of this clonotype. The chain has TRBV2 and TRBJ2-2; the match to TRBD1 covers 9 bases. CDR1 SNHLY and CDR2 FYNNEI come from the germline V gene. This CDR3 is 15 amino acids long. Trimming at V came to 8 bases and at J to 4 bases, leaving 8 bases not matched to a gene. CDR3 residues: CASCVGQGSTGELFF. CDR3 in DNA: TGTGCCAGCTGCGTGGGACAGGGTTCCACCGGGGAGCTGTTTTTT.

The table lists this clonotype with a few counts. Germline is not matched at one junction end, which may reflect a read error. The rearrangement links TRBV2 to TRBJ2-1; the match to TRBD2 covers 7 bases. Germline V CDR1 and CDR2: SNHLY, FYNNEI. The CDR3 covers 12 residues. CDR3 nucleotides: TGTGGCAGCGGGGACTCCTACAATGAGCAGTTCTTC. Translated, it gives CGSGDSYNEQFF.

The count of this clonotype is one. The junction departs from the called germline gene at one end, perhaps through a read error. The rearrangement links TRBV7-2 to TRBJ2-7; D remains ambiguous. Germline-derived CDR1 and CDR2 are SGHTA and FQGNSA. The CDR3 length is 15 residues. CDR3 loop: CASSSRKIYNSPLHF. In nucleotides, the CDR3 is TGTGCCAGCAGCTCTAGGAAGATTTATAATTCACCCCTCCACTTC.

This sequence joins TRBV7-3 and TRBJ2-5, with TRBD1 as a possible D gene (5 bases). The V gene's germline CDR1 is SGHTA and CDR2 FQGTGA. Trimming took 5 bases from V and 11 from J, leaving 21 bases between them. This CDR3 is built from 14 residues. The CDR3 DNA reads TGTGCCAGCAGCCGACAGAGCTCCTACAATGAGCAGTACTTC. This translates into CASSRQSSYNEQYF.

This clonotype has at least ten counts. The chain carries TRBV28 and TRBJ1-2; D gene ambiguous. The ends were cut back, 2 bases at V and 11 bases at J, with 18 bases in the middle. Germline CDR1 is MDHEN and CDR2 is SYDVKM. The CDR3 runs 14 residues. CDR3 sequence reads: CASSLGWTERGYTF. For the CDR3, the DNA is TGTGCCAGCAGTTTAGGGTGGACCGAGAGAGGATACACCTTC.

The chain has TRBV7-2 and TRBJ2-5; TRBD2 is a possible D gene (6 bases). With 5 bases removed from V and 11 bases from J, the gap between germline ends came to 24 bases. The V gene's germline CDR1 is SGHTA and CDR2 FQGNSA. The CDR3 is 15 amino acids. The CDR3, as DNA: TGTGCCAGCAGCCCTGGACTACCTGTGTACAATGAGCAGTACTTC. Protein sequence: CASSPGLPVYNEQYF.

In this sample, this clonotype turned up a few times. The chain has TRBV4-1 and TRBJ2-1; 14 positions match TRBD2. Near its end, the DNA agrees better with TRBJ2-5, so the J call may be wrong. Germline CDR1 reads MGHRA; CDR2 reads YSYEKL. This CDR3 spans 21 amino acids. The CDR3 DNA reads as TGCGCCAGCAGCCAAGGGTCCTCCTCACCAGGACTAGCGGGAGGTAAAGAGACCCAGTACTTC. This codes for CASSQGSSSPGLAGGKETQYF.